This T cell receptor (beta chain) is from a study of shared clonotypes between healthy human individuals. Findings and caveats of the study: The sharing of 4.5% to 6.5% of naive CD4 clonotypes was seen across a handful of donors. The study found lower generation probabilities in non-shared clonotypes than in those shared by all four donors.

Germline V lookup: CDR1 SQVTM, CDR2 ANQGSEA. Trimming cost V 7 bases and J 3 bases, with 9 bases left between them. The CDR3 extends over 11 amino acids. This clone was picked up a small number of times. No antigen is known for it. The protocol was immunoSEQ multiplex PCR, while the TCRdb copy is restricted to in-frame clones and leaves out a portion. The repertoire holds about 2.5 million clones, around 93% seen once, with about 0.36% in the top ten. The clonotype originates from a man aged 18 to 30 in good health. Some clones in this sample may be carry-over from other donors' samples. The chain recombines TRBV29-1 with TRBJ1-1; maybe TRBD1 (5 bases). Sequenced sample: naive CD4+ T cells from PBMCs. Subset denoted: CD45RA+ positively selected. CDR3 nucleotide sequence: TGCAGCGCAACAGGAGACACTGAAGCTTTCTTT. It encodes CSATGDTEAFF.